Below are 8 T cell receptor beta chains sequenced from a single sample in a study of control samples from healthy donors and cancer patients. Measured with immunoSEQ multiplex PCR; TCRdb has only the in-frame clones, and not every one. The sample shows about 160,000 clones, 80% to 95% of them seen only once. The sample taken for sequencing was blood. Every receptor here comes from a woman aged 25 to 39 in good health.

This chain joins TRBV7-8 and TRBJ2-1; a weak D match, TRBD1 (5 bases). V lost 5 bases and J lost 8, with 19 bases in between. There are 15 residues in the CDR3. Germline V gives CDR1 SGHVS, CDR2 FQNEAQ. CDR3 sequence: CASSPGQLQSDEQFF. The CDR3, as DNA: TGTGCCAGCAGCCCAGGACAATTGCAGTCGGATGAGCAGTTCTTC.

The chain is built from TRBV9 and TRBJ2-5; TRBD1 aligns across 8 bases. The V segment lost 1 base and the J segment 1 base; nucleotides outside the gene matches: 3. Germline V lookup: CDR1 SGDLS, CDR2 YYNGEE. This CDR3 comprises 15 residues. The CDR3 DNA reads as TGTGCCAGCAGCGTAACTACAGGGGGCCAAGAGACCCAGTACTTC. It encodes CASSVTTGGQETQYF.

The chain recombines TRBV7-9 with TRBJ1-1; D is undetermined. V dropped 1 base and J dropped 2 bases, with 11 bases sitting between them. Per the germline V gene, CDR1 is SEHNR and CDR2 is FQNEAQ (reference sequence). This CDR3 has 15 residues. This CDR3 is CASSLGGLTNTEAFF. The DNA of the CDR3 is TGTGCCAGCAGCTTAGGTGGTCTAACTAACACTGAAGCTTTCTTT.

A few counts support this clone. The rearrangement joins TRBV6-4 to TRBJ2-3; 7 bases fit TRBD2. In germline, CDR1 is MRHNA, CDR2 SNTAGT. Unmatched junction bases numbered 3, after V lost 4 bases and J lost 2 bases. This CDR3 is 14 amino acids long. The DNA for the CDR3 is TGTGCCAGCAGTGCAACTAGCGACACAGATACGCAGTATTTT. Translated: CASSATSDTDTQYF.

This sequence joins TRBV4-1 and TRBJ2-1; D is perhaps TRBD1 or TRBD2 (5 bases each). The CDR3 covers 16 residues. V was trimmed by 3 bases and J by 5 bases, leaving 17 bases between them. CDR1 is MGHRA, CDR2 YSYEKL, per germline. The CDR3 nucleotides read TGCGCCAGCAGCCACCAGGACATCCAGCGGCACAATGAGCAGTTCTTC. Translating gives CASSHQDIQRHNEQFF.

This chain joins TRBV19 and TRBJ2-2, with D perhaps assigned TRBD1 or TRBD2 (6 bases each). The V and J ends lost 7 bases and 5 bases respectively, with 29 bases between them. The CDR3 spans 19 residues. CDR1 and CDR2 (germline): LNHDA, SQIVND (reference sequence). CDR3 region: CASKGAGAPGGRTTGELFF. CDR3 DNA: TGTGCCAGTAAGGGAGCAGGGGCCCCCGGAGGGAGGACTACCGGGGAGCTGTTTTTT.

The J gene is TRBJ2-7, the V gene TRBV18, with 13 positions matching TRBD2. The V segment lost 2 bases and the J segment 4 bases; nucleotides outside the gene matches: 2. Germline CDR1 is KGHSH and CDR2 is LQKENI. CDR3 length: 15 amino acids. The CDR3 reads CASSPGTSGNYEQYF. The CDR3 nucleotides read TGTGCCAGCTCACCAGGGACTAGCGGGAATTACGAGCAGTACTTC. Supplemented by reference TRBV18 and TRBJ2-7, the full variable domain reads NAGVMQNPRHLVRRRGQEARLRCSPMKGHSHVYWYRQLPEEGLKFMVYLQKENIIDESGMPKERFSAEFPKEGPSILRIQQVVRGDSAAYFCASSPGTSGNYEQYFGPGTRLTVT.

The chain couples TRBV4-2 to TRBJ2-3; no reliable D call. The V end was cut by 2 bases, the J end by 2 bases, with 11 bases between. The germline CDR1 and CDR2 sequences are LGHNA and YNFKEQ. The length of the CDR3 is 15 residues. Here the CDR3 reads CASSQRSKDTDTQYF. The CDR3 coding sequence is TGTGCCAGCAGCCAAAGGAGTAAGGACACAGATACGCAGTATTTT.